The T cell receptor (beta chain) under discussion was sequenced for a study of identical twins. General study results and limits: Invariant MAIT and iNKT cells may have partly biased zero-insertion analyses.

Looked up from germline, CDR1 is SGHRS and CDR2 is YFSETQ. The CDR3 is 14 amino acids. Trimming left V 2 bases short and J 2 bases short, with 11 bases between. MiXCR, run by TCRdb on the 5' RACE reads, gives a single entry per CDR3 protein. The sample holds hundreds of thousands of distinct CDR3 sequences, roughly 12% seen once. Regarding this clonotype: Its antigen is unknown.

In addition, the sample was reused for a study of yellow fever vaccine responses in identical twins.

This receptor was identified in a woman between 18 and 29 years old in good health. The V call is TRBV5-1, the J call TRBJ2-7; TRBD2 might be the D (6 bases). The material sequenced was PBMCs. The CDR3 DNA reads as TGCGCCAGCAGCTTACGGGAGAGGCCCTACGAGCAGTACTTC. Its protein is CASSLRERPYEQYF.